What follows describes a single T cell receptor (beta chain). The authors' processing: Reference gene primer amplification gave estimated nucleated cell counts. Generated by immunoSEQ multiplex PCR, the TCRdb table keeps only in-frame clones and is missing some. The V and J calls and clone size come from that table; D and trimming were worked out from the DNA. The sample yields 100,000 or so clones, 81% seen once. These data originate in a study of blood T cell repertoires in COVID-19. Study-wide background: Acute and convalescent COVID-19 samples came from the United States, Italy and Spain. T cells, B-cell-depleted T cells, or PBMCs supplied cDNA or gDNA.

The CDR3 extends over 16 amino acids. V gave up 3 bases and J gave up 4 bases; unmatched junction bases: 6. The germline V gene has CDR1 LNHDA and CDR2 SQIVND (reference sequence). This sequence originates from an older man with acute or convalescent COVID-19. The chain combines TRBV19 with TRBJ2-2, with 9 bases lining up with TRBD2. Sample: peripheral blood. The DNA for the CDR3 is TGTGCCAGTAGTATCAGAGGCGGGAGGGGCACCGGGGAGCTGTTTTTT. Protein sequence: CASSIRGGRGTGELFF.